This TCR beta chain was captured by sequencing in a study of shared clonotypes between healthy human individuals. Comments on this clone: The antigen is unknown.

Points from the study as a whole: Having only a few donors restricted how much genetic and exposure-history diversity was captured.

This CDR3 has 14 amino acids. The junction had 8 bases not matched to a gene; V was cut back by 8 bases and J by 4 bases. The germline CDR1 and CDR2 sequences are SGHNT and YYREEE (reference sequence). The repertoire was sequenced with immunoSEQ multiplex PCR; TCRdb's copy has only in-frame clones and lacks some. The repertoire holds about 1.1 million clones, with 60% to 85% as singletons. V usage is TRBV5-4 and J usage is TRBJ2-1; TRBD2 agrees at 8 bases. This receptor was identified in a man between 18 and 29 years old in good health. Some clones in this sample may be carry-over from other donors' samples. The specimen sequenced was memory CD4+ T cells from PBMCs. Subset here: CD45RA-negative fraction. In DNA form, the CDR3 reads TGTGCCAGTAATAGCGGGGTGGGGTACAATGAGCAGTTCTTC. Translation: CASNSGVGYNEQFF.